A selection of T cell receptor beta chains follows, all from one sample in a study of blood T cell repertoires in COVID-19. The data were produced by immunoSEQ multiplex PCR, yet TCRdb's version contains in-frame clones alone and is incomplete. The sample lists 120,000 or so clones, roughly 69% seen once, with 2% to 2.5% in the top ten. Material for sequencing was peripheral blood. Source of these receptors: a woman between 65 and 79 years old with acute or convalescent COVID-19. Both conserved end residues are part of each CDR3. Each record gives: J gene, V gene, D gene, clone size, CDR3 DNA, CDR3 protein. D genes are given only for firm matches. A row's size may be missing; if present it is once, few, many or a size class.

TRBJ1-5	TRBV27	-	few	TGTGCCAGCAGTTTACTGGCGGGGGGGCTCGGTCAGCCCCAGCATTTT	CASSLLAGGLGQPQHF
TRBJ1-6	TRBV5-6	TRBD1	few	TGTGCCAGCAGCGGGAGGACAGGGTCCGACGATTCACCCCTCCACTTT	CASSGRTGSDDSPLHF
TRBJ2-7	TRBV27	-	-	TGTGCCAGCAGTTCCGACACCTTCTTGGGCGAGCAGTACTTC	CASSSDTFLGEQYF
TRBJ1-2	TRBV6-5	-	-	TGTGCCAGCAGTTACTCGGCAACAGGGAATGGCTACACCTTC	CASSYSATGNGYTF
TRBJ1-5	TRBV6-5	-	-	TGTGCCAGCATGGTGGTCCAGGGGAATCAGCCCCAGCATTTT	CASMVVQGNQPQHF
TRBJ2-7	TRBV20-1	-	-	TGCACCCAGGGTAAGTACGAGCAGTACTTC	CTQGKYEQYF
TRBJ2-2	TRBV14	TRBD1	-	TGTGCCAGCAGCCAAGTGACAGGGTACACCGGGGAGCTGTTTTTT	CASSQVTGYTGELFF
TRBJ1-5	TRBV28	-	-	TGTGCCAGCAGTCGCCCCGCTTTTGGGGGAGGTCAGCCCCAGCATTTT	CASSRPAFGGGQPQHF
TRBJ1-3	TRBV3-1/TRBV3-2	-	-	TGTGCCAGCAGCCAAGGCTTCCGAGGGGGAAACACCATATATTTT	CASSQGFRGGNTIYF
TRBJ2-5	TRBV28	TRBD2	-	TGTGCCAGCAGTTTATATCTAGCGGGAGGGCTAGAGACCCAGTACTTC	CASSLYLAGGLETQYF
TRBJ1-2	TRBV12-3/TRBV12-4	-	-	TGTGCCAGCAGTTTTGGGCAAAACTATGGCTACACCTTC	CASSFGQNYGYTF
TRBJ1-5	TRBV19	TRBD1	-	TGTGCCAGTCGGGACAGGCCCTGGAGCAATCAGCCCCAGCATTTT	CASRDRPWSNQPQHF
TRBJ2-7	TRBV15	-	-	TGTGCCACCAGCAGAGATTGGAGCTCCTACGAGCAGTACTTC	CATSRDWSSYEQYF
TRBJ2-2	TRBV5-1	TRBD1	-	TGCGCCAGCAGCGATAGGACAGGGGGTACCGGGGAGCTGTTTTTT	CASSDRTGGTGELFF
TRBJ1-4	TRBV6-1	-	few	TGTGCCAGCAGTGAATCCGTGGGGGACATTTCAACTAATGAAAAACTGTTTTTT	CASSESVGDISTNEKLFF
TRBJ2-3	TRBV29-1	-	-	TGCAGCGTTGCCCTACTAGCCGGAGATACGCAGTATTTT	CSVALLAGDTQYF
TRBJ2-1	TRBV27	-	-	TGTGCCAGCAGTTTAATGGGGAGCTCCTACAATGAGCAGTTCTTC	CASSLMGSSYNEQFF
TRBJ2-5	TRBV3-1/TRBV3-2	TRBD1	-	TGTGCCAGCAGCCACACGGACAGGGCAGAGACCCAGTACTTC	CASSHTDRAETQYF
TRBJ1-2	TRBV12-5	TRBD1	-	TGTGCTAGTGGTTTGGGACAGGACAGGGCTGGCTACACCTTC	CASGLGQDRAGYTF
TRBJ2-1	TRBV28	-	-	TGTGCCAGCAGTTACAGTAGTGAGCAGTTCTTC	CASSYSSEQFF
TRBJ2-7	TRBV10-3	TRBD1	-	TGTGCCATCAGTAGACAGGGGGCCTACGAGCAGTACTTC	CAISRQGAYEQYF
TRBJ1-5	TRBV25-1	TRBD1	few	TGTGCCAGCAGTGTAGGGGGCACTCAGCCCCAGCATTTT	CASSVGGTQPQHF
TRBJ2-4	TRBV27	TRBD2	-	TGTGCCAGCAGTTTACTAGGACTAGCGGGAGGGCCGGCCAAAAACATTCAGTACTTC	CASSLLGLAGGPAKNIQYF
TRBJ2-5	TRBV10-3	TRBD1	-	TGTGCCATCAGTGGGGGGACAGGGGTGTTGGAGACCCAGTACTTC	CAISGGTGVLETQYF
TRBJ1-6	TRBV19	-	many	TGTGCCAGTAGTATCAGTCTTAATTCACCCCTCCACTTT	CASSISLNSPLHF
TRBJ2-3	TRBV2	TRBD1	-	TGTGCCAGCATCGGGACAGGTCTTTCAGATACGCAGTATTTT	CASIGTGLSDTQYF
TRBJ2-7	TRBV28	-	-	TGTGCCAGCAGTCCAGAAGGGTCAGGGTACGAGCAGTACTTC	CASSPEGSGYEQYF
TRBJ1-4	TRBV6-1	TRBD1	-	TGTGCCAGCAGTGTAAACTCCGGGACAGGGACTAATGAAAAACTGTTTTTT	CASSVNSGTGTNEKLFF